This T cell receptor (beta chain) was identified during a study of early T cells in non-severe SARS-CoV-2 infection. Study overall: Investigators sequenced bulk RNA drawn from unsorted whole blood, and chains remained unpaired. Study results and limitations: Matches to VDJdb favored anti-spike CD8 responses and missed private and CD4 specificities.

Unique molecular identifiers were attached to individual cDNA molecules. MiXCR, run by TCRdb on the 5' RACE reads, gives a single entry per CDR3 protein. In the table there are around 88,000 distinct CDR3 sequences, approximately 15% of which are singletons. The CDR3 runs 15 residues. In germline, CDR1 is SGHRS, CDR2 YFSETQ. Unmatched junction bases numbered 4, after V lost 2 bases and J lost 0 bases. In regard to this clonotype: Its antigen remains unidentified.

Sample: whole blood. This clonotype was obtained from an adult who was a healthcare worker with PCR-confirmed SARS-CoV-2 infection or an uninfected control (not recorded which). The chain joins TRBV5-1 to TRBJ2-7; 8 bases fit TRBD2. The CDR3 reads CASSLSGGSSYEQYF. As DNA, the CDR3 is TGCGCCAGCAGCTTATCGGGAGGGAGCTCCTACGAGCAGTACTTC. The entire variable domain, with the rest obtained from reference TRBV5-1 and TRBJ2-7, is as follows: KAGVTQTPRYLIKTRGQQVTLSCSPISGHRSVSWYQQTPGQGLQFLFEYFSETQRNKGNFPGRFSGRQFSNSRSEMNVSTLELGDSALYLCASSLSGGSSYEQYFGPGTRLTVT.